The 14 T cell receptor beta chains presented below share a single source sample, sequenced in a study of T cells in Graves' hyperthyroidism and ophthalmopathy (dated by TCRdb to the late 2010s). Library prep was done by multiplex PCR. Sequencing used an Illumina HiSeq 2000. TCR beta CDR3 regions were amplified from RNA transcripts. For the first round of RT-PCR on the TCR CDR3, the HTBI primer set was used together with the Qiagen OneStep RT-PCR kit. In-frame beta chains were kept once TCRdb had trimmed the public reads at Q25 with fastp and called clones with MiXCR. Rows with a matching CDR3 protein are joined into one entry that keeps the most common DNA and genes. A total of 200,000 to 250,000 distinct CDR3 sequences appear in this sample, about 24% of them only once. Together, the top ten hold about a third of the sample. Sequencing was done on a sample of blood. Source of these receptors: a woman in her forties with Graves' ophthalmopathy.

There are many counts of this clonotype. The rearrangement links TRBV12-3 or TRBV12-4 to TRBJ1-2, with a tentative D call TRBD1 (6 bases). This CDR3 comprises 11 residues. The V and J ends lost 5 bases and 8 bases respectively, with 9 bases between them. This chain's CDR3 is CASSPGVGYTF. CDR3 DNA sequence: TGTGCCAGCAGTCCAGGGGTCGGCTACACCTTC.

This clonotype appeared many times. CDR3 sequence: CASSQGTGPNYGYTF. The CDR3, as DNA: TGTGCCAGCAGCCAAGGGACAGGGCCTAACTATGGCTACACCTTC. The rearrangement joins TRBV3-1 to TRBJ1-2, with 8 bases identical to TRBD1. The CDR3 totals 15 residues. Per germline, CDR1 LGHDT and CDR2 YNNKEL (reference sequence). The V segment lost 1 base and the J segment 0 bases; nucleotides outside the gene matches: 1.

This clonotype has a count of ten or more. V gene TRBV24-1 combines with J gene TRBJ1-5, with a weak D call TRBD1 (5 bases). V lost 5 bases to trimming and J lost 5 bases, with 12 bases between them. This CDR3 region has 14 residues. CDR1 KGHDR and CDR2 SFDVKD come from the germline V gene. The CDR3 bases are TGTGCCACCAGTGCGGCGGGGGGATATCAGCCCCAGCATTTT. Its protein product is CATSAAGGYQPQHF.

This clonotype appeared many times. V and J are TRBV29-1 and TRBJ2-7; D gene uncertain. Trimming removed 8 bases at V and 5 bases at J, with 16 bases between. Germline values: CDR1 SQVTM, CDR2 ANQGSEA. CDR3 length: 12 amino acids. The CDR3 bases are TGCAGCTACTCGCCGGGTGGGCACGAGCAGTACTTC. Translation gives CSYSPGGHEQYF.

This clonotype has ten or more counts. This chain uses TRBV6-5 with TRBJ2-7; 8 bases agree with TRBD2. Germline-derived CDR1 and CDR2 are MNHEY and SVGAGI. With V trimmed by 6 bases and J by 5 bases, 6 bases remained unmatched. This CDR3 region has 13 residues. CDR3 nucleotides: TGTGCCAGCAGGGGACCCGGGAGGGACGAGCAGTACTTC. Its protein product is CASRGPGRDEQYF.

This clonotype showed up many times. The chain combines TRBV11-3 with TRBJ2-7, with 12 bases fitting TRBD1. The CDR3 loop spans 18 amino acids. CDR1 and CDR2 from the germline V gene are SGHNT and YENEEA. Trimming at V came to 5 bases and at J to 2 bases, leaving 13 bases not matched to a gene. The CDR3 reads CASSKPRDRGPQTYEQYF. For the CDR3, the DNA is TGTGCCAGCAGCAAACCCCGGGACAGGGGGCCACAAACCTACGAGCAGTACTTC.

CDR3 loop: CASSSRTGAYNQPQHF. CDR3 coding DNA: TGTGCCAGCAGTTCCCGAACAGGGGCATACAATCAGCCCCAGCATTTT. The V call is TRBV12-3 or TRBV12-4, the J call TRBJ1-5, with TRBD1 matching over 7 bases. This CDR3 spans 16 amino acids. V lost 4 bases to trimming and J lost 3 bases; unmatched junction nucleotides: 9.

The table lists this clonotype with many counts. The rearrangement uses TRBV6-5 and TRBJ2-7; the D is unclear. The CDR3 is 13 amino acids. Between the trimmed V and J ends, which lost 7 bases and 2 bases, there was a span of 12 bases. Germline V lookup: CDR1 MNHEY, CDR2 SVGAGI. The CDR3 reads CASKLGNPYEQYF. The CDR3 bases are TGTGCCAGCAAATTGGGAAACCCCTACGAGCAGTACTTC.

The chain joins TRBV29-1 to TRBJ2-5; 10 positions match TRBD2. Germline V gene sequence: CDR1 SQVTM, CDR2 ANQGSEA. J lost 5 bases, V lost 5 bases, and 2 bases had no gene match. The CDR3 length is 12 residues. The CDR3 DNA follows: TGCAGCGTTACAGCGGGAGGGGAGACCCAGTACTTC. Its translation is CSVTAGGETQYF.

This clonotype was seen ten or more times. The CDR3 loop reads CASSYSTPGGTQYF. CDR3 coding DNA: TGTGCCAGCAGTTACTCGACCCCTGGAGGGACCCAGTACTTC. The V gene is TRBV6-2 or TRBV6-3, the J gene TRBJ2-5; a weak D match, TRBD2 (5 bases). With 0 bases removed from V and 7 bases from J, the gap between germline ends came to 12 bases. Germline V gene data show CDR1 as MNHEY and CDR2 as SVGEGT. The CDR3 runs 14 residues.

This clonotype was detected many times. This rearrangement joins TRBV10-3 to TRBJ2-2; maybe TRBD2 (6 bases). Germline V gene data show CDR1 as ENHRY and CDR2 as SYGVKD. Trimming removed 4 bases at V and 5 bases at J, with 8 bases between. This CDR3 region has 13 residues. CDR3 nucleotides: TGTGCCATCAGTGTCCGGGGGACCGGGGAGCTGTTTTTT. Translated, it gives CAISVRGTGELFF.

This clonotype was seen repeatedly, ten times or more. This sequence joins TRBV6-1 and TRBJ1-1, with D maybe TRBD1 (5 bases). CDR1 and CDR2 from the germline V gene are MNHNS and SASEGT. Trimming took 6 bases from V and 0 from J, leaving 11 bases between them. This CDR3 comprises 14 residues. The CDR3 bases are TGTGCCAGCAGAGAGACAGACTTGAACACTGAAGCTTTCTTT. Protein: CASRETDLNTEAFF.

This clonotype was seen ten or more times. The chain joins TRBV28 to TRBJ1-6; D is unresolved. This CDR3 contains 13 residues. Germline CDR1 is MDHEN and CDR2 is SYDVKM. Trimming took off 7 bases at V and 1 base at J, with 5 bases between the two ends. The CDR3 here is CASIGSYNSPLHF. The CDR3 bases are TGTGCCAGCATTGGGTCCTATAATTCACCCCTCCACTTT.

This clonotype was seen repeatedly, ten times or more. The chain joins TRBV20-1 to TRBJ2-2; no firm D call. The V end lost 4 bases, the J end lost 5 bases, and 11 bases lay between the germline ends. This CDR3 is built from 13 residues. The germline V gene has CDR1 DFQATT and CDR2 SNEGSKA (reference sequence). Here the CDR3 reads CSAIPSRTGELFF. CDR3 nucleotides: TGCAGTGCTATTCCGTCCCGGACCGGGGAGCTGTTTTTT.